Given below is one T cell receptor beta chain in context. The target antigen is unknown. This record belongs to a study of CD8+ T cells in alopecia areata. Study overall: Tofacitinib treatment spanned 6 to 18 months, with 6 months off drug afterward.

The V and J ends lost 0 bases and 5 bases, in that order; junction bases with no gene match: 4. The CDR3 has 14 residues. The germline V gene has CDR1 SGHRS and CDR2 YFSETQ. General study findings and limits: Across lesional scalp, and particularly alopecia totalis/universalis, clonality surpassed that of normal scalp. Between patients, shared TCR sequences were less clear than in mice. This was possibly due in part to HLA diversity in the patient population.

Investigators isolated RNA and reverse transcribed it into cDNA to act as the sequencing template. TCRdb's table, derived via immunoSEQ multiplex PCR, lists solely in-frame clones and lacks some. The sample gives fewer than 150,000 clones, roughly 54% of which show up once; less than 5.5% is in the top ten. This specimen consisted of CD4+ T cells sorted from blood, obtained at week 0. This receptor was obtained from a human donor with alopecia areata. This sequence joins TRBV5-1 and TRBJ2-5; TRBD2 matches at 7 bases. The CDR3 sequence is CASSLGTSGETQYF. CDR3 in DNA: TGCGCCAGCAGCTTGGGGACTAGTGGGGAGACCCAGTACTTC.